This TCR beta chain came from a study of post-analysis software for immune sequencing data. Study-level information: Several disease courses (relapsing-remitting, secondary progressive and progressive-relapsing) of multiple sclerosis were included.

V dropped 1 base and J dropped 15; count of bases not matched to a gene: 15. CDR3 length: 15 amino acids. Germline values: CDR1 SGHNT, CDR2 YYREEE (reference sequence). Built from TCR beta cDNA, the libraries had unique molecular identifiers in them. About 500,000 cDNA molecules came from about 1 to 10 million T cells. TCRdb passed the PCR reads through MiXCR, listing each CDR3 protein once. The sample has some 690,000 distinct CDR3 sequences, around 64% seen once. In the case of this clonotype: Its antigen is currently unknown.

Whole-study results and caveats: There were about 5 TRBV segments more frequent in patients than controls, and TRBV5-6, TRBV5-1 and TRBV20-1 were among them. Samples sharing a preparation batch grouped tightly together when assessed by F measure. Compared with controls, patients showed significantly lower normalized Chao1 diversity.

Material for sequencing was blood. The J gene is TRBJ2-1, the V gene TRBV5-4; TRBD2 matches 8 bases. The sequence was obtained from a girl aged 2-10 years with multiple sclerosis. CDR3 sequence: CASSLPPLTAGGLFF. The CDR3 DNA sequence: TGTGCCAGCAGCTTGCCCCCGTTAACGGCGGGAGGTCTGTTCTTC.